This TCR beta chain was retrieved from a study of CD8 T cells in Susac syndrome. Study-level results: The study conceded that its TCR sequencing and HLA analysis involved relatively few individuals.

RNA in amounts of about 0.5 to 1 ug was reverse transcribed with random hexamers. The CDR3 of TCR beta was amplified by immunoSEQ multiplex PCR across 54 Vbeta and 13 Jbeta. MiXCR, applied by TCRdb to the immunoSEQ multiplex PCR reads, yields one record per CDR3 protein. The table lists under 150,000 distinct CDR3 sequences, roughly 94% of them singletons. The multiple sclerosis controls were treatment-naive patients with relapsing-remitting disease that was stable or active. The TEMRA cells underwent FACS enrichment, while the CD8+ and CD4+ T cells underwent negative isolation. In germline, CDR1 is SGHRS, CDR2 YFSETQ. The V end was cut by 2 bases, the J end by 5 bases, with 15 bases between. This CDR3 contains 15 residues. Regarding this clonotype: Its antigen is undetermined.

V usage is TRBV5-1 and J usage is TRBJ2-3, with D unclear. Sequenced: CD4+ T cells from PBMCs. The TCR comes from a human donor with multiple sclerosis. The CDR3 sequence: CASSFFQVPGDTQYF. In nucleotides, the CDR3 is TGCGCCAGCAGCTTTTTTCAGGTGCCCGGAGATACGCAGTATTTT.